Each of the 26 T cell receptor beta chains below was sequenced from the same sample in a study of T cell responses to AZD1222 COVID-19 vaccine (dated by TCRdb to the early 2020s). The library was prepared using the immunoSEQ multiplex PCR assay. Held by TCRdb, this immuneACCESS table contains in-frame sequences only and omits some clones. Under half of the omission traces to an unresolved V gene where checked; the cause of the rest is unknown. The sample records 150,000 to 200,000 clones, about 90% of which are singletons. The ten most abundant clones make up roughly 4% of the sample. According to the study, the label for this sample's time point signals: about 28 days (+/-7) after the second vaccine dose. The treatment or condition label for this specimen denotes: meningococcal conjugate vaccine given as trial control. Source: peripheral blood, taken 28 days after the second dose of the MenACWY control vaccine. The source is an adult who received the MenACWY meningococcal vaccine as a control.

The chain recombines TRBV30 with TRBJ1-2; weak D call: TRBD1 (5 bases). The V end lost 6 bases, the J end lost 3 bases, and 11 bases lay between the germline ends. This CDR3 spans 12 amino acids. Germline V lookup: CDR1 GTSNPN, CDR2 SVGIG (reference sequence). CDR3 sequence: CACRDRYYGYTF. The CDR3 DNA reads as TGTGCCTGCCGGGACCGATACTATGGCTACACCTTC. The variable domain in full, with the rest retrieved from reference TRBV30 and TRBJ1-2, is SQTIHQWPATLVQPVGSPLSLECTVEGTSNPNLYWYRQAAGRGLQLLFYSVGIGQISSEVPQNLSASRPQDRQFILSSKKLLLSDSGFYLCACRDRYYGYTFGSGTRLTVV.

The chain links TRBV10-3 to TRBJ2-1; no clear D gene. The CDR3 totals 11 residues. V lost 5 bases and J lost 7, with 6 bases in between. Germline V gene lookup returns CDR1 ENHRY and CDR2 SYGVKD. CDR3: CAISNSNEQFF. CDR3 nucleotides: TGTGCCATCAGTAACAGTAATGAGCAGTTCTTC.

V and J are TRBV6-2 or TRBV6-3 and TRBJ2-5, with 7 bases matching TRBD2. V shed 3 bases, J shed 7 bases, and the junction held 8 bases outside the gene matches. This CDR3 is built from 14 residues. In germline, CDR1 is MNHEY, CDR2 SVGEGT. The CDR3 loop is CASSYGGGTATQYF. CDR3 nucleotide sequence: TGTGCCAGCAGTTATGGGGGGGGAACCGCGACCCAGTACTTC.

V usage is TRBV6-5 and J usage is TRBJ1-1; D uncertain. There are 14 residues in the CDR3. The germline gives CDR1 MNHEY, CDR2 SVGAGI. V lost 1 base and J 5 bases, leaving 11 bases between the germline ends. The CDR3 DNA reads TGTGCCAGCAGTTACTTGGCGCGGGGTACTGAAGCTTTCTTT. Translation gives CASSYLARGTEAFF.

This sequence joins TRBV28 and TRBJ1-6; D call uncertain. This CDR3 contains 12 residues. Germline V CDR1 and CDR2: MDHEN, SYDVKM. The V end lost 5 bases, the J end lost 10 bases, and 9 bases lay between the germline ends. CDR3 amino acids: CASSLSVSPLHF. DNA for the CDR3: TGTGCCAGCAGTCTATCGGTGTCACCCCTCCACTTT. Full variable domain (missing parts from reference TRBV28 and TRBJ1-6): DVKVTQSSRYLVKRTGEKVFLECVQDMDHENMFWYRQDPGLGLRLIYFSYDVKMKEKGDIPEGYSVSREKKERFSLILESASTNQTSMYLCASSLSVSPLHFGNGTRLTVT.

The V and J genes are TRBV7-9 and TRBJ1-2; D is perhaps TRBD1 (5 bases). From germline, CDR1 is SEHNR and CDR2 FQNEAQ (reference sequence). V dropped 3 bases and J dropped 7 bases, with 9 bases sitting between them. The CDR3 consists of 12 residues. The CDR3 DNA follows: TGTGCCAGCAGCTTCAGGGAAGGTGGCTACACCTTC. Its protein is CASSFREGGYTF.

The chain has TRBV27 and TRBJ1-4; a weak D match, TRBD1 (5 bases). V was trimmed by 5 bases and J by 5 bases, leaving 12 bases between them. This CDR3 is 14 amino acids long. Germline lookup yields CDR1 MNHEY and CDR2 SMNVEV (reference sequence). CDR3 DNA sequence: TGTGCCAGCAGTCTATTGGGGCAGAATGAAAAACTGTTTTTT. Translation: CASSLLGQNEKLFF.

The rearrangement uses TRBV10-3 and TRBJ1-1; the match to TRBD1 covers 9 bases. V lost 4 bases to trimming and J lost 5 bases; unmatched junction nucleotides: 8. Germline V gene sequence: CDR1 ENHRY, CDR2 SYGVKD. This CDR3 spans 15 amino acids. CDR3 loop: CAISALSGTGTEAFF. In DNA, the CDR3 is TGTGCCATCAGTGCCCTCTCCGGGACAGGGACTGAAGCTTTCTTT.

The chain joins TRBV19 to TRBJ1-1; D is undetermined. The V gene's germline CDR1 is LNHDA and CDR2 SQIVND (reference sequence). CDR3 length: 15 amino acids. Trimming shortened V by 7 bases and J by 4 bases, and 19 bases separated the two germline ends. This CDR3 is CASKRLGSVATEAFF. DNA of the CDR3: TGTGCCAGTAAGAGATTGGGGTCCGTCGCCACTGAAGCTTTCTTT.

The genes are TRBV6-5 and TRBJ2-1; TRBD1 agrees at 9 bases. After removal of 6 bases from V and 4 bases from J, the junction contained 7 bases not matched to a gene. CDR1 and CDR2 (germline): MNHEY, SVGAGI. The CDR3 spans 15 residues. CDR3 DNA: TGTGCCAGCAGCTCTGGACAGGGGCTTTACAATGAGCAGTTCTTC. Its translation is CASSSGQGLYNEQFF.

V is TRBV6-1 and J is TRBJ1-2; D unclear. The V end lost 0 bases, the J end lost 3 bases, and 8 bases lay between the germline ends. The CDR3 extends over 14 amino acids. In germline, CDR1 is MNHNS, CDR2 SASEGT. The CDR3 loop reads CASSEAARDYGYTF. DNA of the CDR3: TGTGCCAGCAGTGAAGCGGCACGGGACTATGGCTACACCTTC.

The J gene is TRBJ1-2, the V gene TRBV28; D possibly corresponds to TRBD1 (6 bases). The CDR3 totals 13 residues. V lost 5 bases and J 8 bases, leaving 15 bases between the germline ends. Germline CDR1 reads MDHEN; CDR2 reads SYDVKM. CDR3 coding DNA: TGTGCCAGCAGTAAAATTCGGGGGGGCGGCTACACCTTC. It codes for CASSKIRGGGYTF.

This chain links TRBV5-6 with TRBJ2-7; D call uncertain. Germline CDR1 reads SGHDT; CDR2 reads YYEEEE. V lost 0 bases and J lost 9, with 16 bases in between. The CDR3 consists of 14 residues. The CDR3 region is CASSLAQARVGQYF. CDR3 nucleotide sequence: TGTGCCAGCAGCTTGGCGCAGGCCCGAGTTGGGCAGTACTTC.

The sample holds a few counts of this clone. The chain carries TRBV28 and TRBJ1-4, with D uncertain. The CDR3 covers 14 residues. The germline gives CDR1 MDHEN, CDR2 SYDVKM. Trimming stripped 6 bases from V and 3 bases from J, with 11 bases between. As DNA, the CDR3 is TGTGCCAGCAGGGTTACGGCCCCTAATGAAAAACTGTTTTTT. Residues: CASRVTAPNEKLFF.

The chain couples TRBV4-2 to TRBJ1-5; possibly TRBD1 for D (6 bases). Germline V gene sequence: CDR1 LGHNA, CDR2 YNFKEQ. The CDR3 sequence is 16 residues long. V gave up 1 base and J gave up 1 base, with 11 bases separating them. CDR3 bases: TGTGCCAGCAGCCAAGTGGGGGCGGGAAGCAATCAGCCCCAGCATTTT. It yields the protein CASSQVGAGSNQPQHF.

This chain uses TRBV5-1 with TRBJ2-2; tentative D call: TRBD2 (6 bases). Trimming shortened V by 1 base and J by 7 bases, and 11 bases separated the two germline ends. The CDR3 has 14 amino acids. Germline V gives CDR1 SGHRS, CDR2 YFSETQ. The CDR3 DNA sequence: TGCGCCAGCAGCTTGCCTAGCGCTGGCGGGGAGCTGTTTTTT. Its protein is CASSLPSAGGELFF.

This clone was recorded only once. The V call is TRBV18, the J call TRBJ2-2; D may be TRBD2 (6 bases). The CDR3 contains 13 residues. Trimming took 6 bases from V and 6 from J, leaving 11 bases between them. Germline V gene data show CDR1 as KGHSH and CDR2 as LQKENI. CDR3 DNA: TGTGCCAGCTCGGAGGGCTCGCCCGGGGAGCTGTTTTTT. Translation: CASSEGSPGELFF.

The chain links TRBV25-1 to TRBJ1-2; maybe TRBD1 (6 bases). The V end was cut by 6 bases, the J end by 4 bases, with 15 bases between. The length of the CDR3 is 14 residues. Germline values: CDR1 MGHDK, CDR2 SYGVNS. CDR3 protein: CASRETGDVYGYTF. The CDR3 DNA sequence: TGTGCCAGCAGGGAGACAGGAGATGTCTATGGCTACACCTTC.

The chain carries TRBV6-5 and TRBJ2-7; D unresolved. With 4 bases removed from V and 2 bases from J, the gap between germline ends came to 9 bases. The CDR3 covers 13 residues. CDR1 is MNHEY, CDR2 SVGAGI, per germline. CDR3 amino acids: CASSSHGTYEQYF. The DNA of the CDR3 is TGTGCCAGCAGTTCCCATGGAACCTACGAGCAGTACTTC.

This chain links TRBV19 with TRBJ2-3, with a tentative D call TRBD2 (6 bases). Germline V gene data show CDR1 as LNHDA and CDR2 as SQIVND (reference sequence). This CDR3 is built from 13 residues. Trimming took 7 bases from V and 2 from J, leaving 10 bases between them. CDR3 protein: CASNSGATDTQYF. The CDR3, as DNA: TGTGCCAGTAATAGCGGAGCCACAGATACGCAGTATTTT.

The rearrangement joins TRBV27 to TRBJ1-5, with TRBD1 matching over 8 bases. V trimming: 8 bases; J trimming: 2 bases; junction bases outside the gene matches: 5. CDR1 MNHEY and CDR2 SMNVEV come from the germline V gene (reference sequence). This CDR3 is built from 14 residues. The CDR3: CASWDRQRNQPQHF. The CDR3 region has the DNA TGTGCCAGCTGGGACAGGCAGCGCAATCAGCCCCAGCATTTT.

The V call is TRBV19, the J call TRBJ1-6; D not certain. The CDR3 has 14 residues. Germline V gene sequence: CDR1 LNHDA, CDR2 SQIVND (reference sequence). V was clipped by 3 bases and J by 5 bases, with 8 bases between them. This CDR3 reads CASSMGSHNSPLHF. The CDR3 DNA follows: TGTGCCAGTAGTATGGGCAGCCATAATTCACCCCTCCACTTT.

V is TRBV29-1 and J is TRBJ1-3; 8 positions match TRBD1. Trimming removed 6 bases from V and 3 bases from J; junction bases left unmatched: 4. Germline V gene data show CDR1 as SQVTM and CDR2 as ANQGSEA. CDR3 length: 13 residues. The CDR3 is CSVQGAGGNTIYF. The CDR3 DNA follows: TGCAGCGTGCAGGGGGCGGGTGGAAACACCATATATTTT.

This chain links TRBV28 with TRBJ1-1, with 7 bases identical to TRBD1. The CDR3 has 15 residues. Germline V lookup: CDR1 MDHEN, CDR2 SYDVKM. V shed 5 bases and J 5 bases; nucleotides not matched to a gene: 11. The CDR3 coding sequence is TGTGCCAGCAGTCGGCCGGGGGCAGGGGGGACTGAAGCTTTCTTT. Translating it yields CASSRPGAGGTEAFF.

V usage is TRBV27 and J usage is TRBJ1-2, with D perhaps matching TRBD1 (6 bases). This CDR3 is built from 16 residues. Germline lookup yields CDR1 MNHEY and CDR2 SMNVEV (reference sequence). V lost 5 bases to trimming and J lost 1 base, with 17 bases between them. The CDR3 sequence is CASSAYRAPFNYGYTF. CDR3 nucleotide sequence: TGTGCCAGCAGTGCGTACAGGGCCCCTTTTAACTATGGCTACACCTTC.

The rearrangement links TRBV28 to TRBJ1-2; TRBD1 might be the D (5 bases). This CDR3 spans 14 amino acids. V was cut by 5 bases and J by 8 bases, with 18 bases left in between. Germline-derived CDR1 and CDR2 are MDHEN and SYDVKM. CDR3 amino acids: CASSSSGRVDGYTF. The CDR3 coding sequence is TGTGCCAGCAGTAGTTCGGGGCGGGTTGACGGCTACACCTTC.